Following are 3 T cell receptor beta chains from one sample sequenced in a study of cytomegalovirus exposure and HLA in healthy donors. 60 Vbeta and 13 Jbeta primers were used in PCR. Generated by immunoSEQ multiplex PCR, the TCRdb table keeps only in-frame clones and is missing some. The sample gives more than 150,000 clones, around 74% of which show up once; under 2% is in the top ten. Sequencing was done on a sample of PBMCs. All receptors come from a girl under 18 in good health and CMV-seropositive.

The V and J genes are TRBV7-2 and TRBJ2-2; D perhaps matches TRBD2 (6 bases). The CDR3 length is 16 residues. Germline loops: CDR1 SGHTA, CDR2 FQGNSA. V was cut by 1 base and J by 3 bases, with 12 bases left in between. The CDR3 loop is CASSLVTGVHTGELFF. The CDR3, as DNA: TGTGCCAGCAGCTTAGTGACGGGGGTACACACCGGGGAGCTGTTTTTT.

This clone was counted a single time. The chain links TRBV4-1 to TRBJ1-1; tentative D call: TRBD1 (6 bases). Germline V CDR1 and CDR2: MGHRA, YSYEKL. The CDR3 totals 17 residues. Trimming shortened V by 1 base and J by 0 bases, and 15 bases separated the two germline ends. The CDR3 bases are TGCGCCAGCAGCCAAGGCCCTAATCAGGGGTTGAACACTGAAGCTTTCTTT. It encodes CASSQGPNQGLNTEAFF.

The chain carries TRBV4-1 and TRBJ2-7; D is undetermined. The germline V gene has CDR1 MGHRA and CDR2 YSYEKL. V lost 0 bases and J 0 bases, leaving 9 bases between the germline ends. This CDR3 contains 15 residues. The CDR3 DNA reads TGCGCCAGCAGCCAAGATAAACAGAGCTCCTACGAGCAGTACTTC. It specifies CASSQDKQSSYEQYF.